This T cell receptor beta chain appears in the sequencing data of a study of cytomegalovirus exposure and HLA in healthy donors. Study-level information: An earlier analysis identified 120 million or so unique TCR beta sequences in some 170 million T cells.

A remark on this clone: The same CDR3 also results from other DNA sequences found in this sample.

PCR used 60 Vbeta primers and 13 Jbeta primers. The method was immunoSEQ multiplex PCR; TCRdb's version includes in-frame clones alone and lacks a portion of them. The sample table sets out 95,000 to 150,000 clones. This CDR3 is 12 amino acids long. The V gene end was trimmed by 5 bases and the J gene end by 2 bases; junction bases not matched to a gene: 0. In germline, CDR1 is LNHDA, CDR2 SQIVND (reference sequence). The sequenced sample was PBMCs. The V and J genes are TRBV19 and TRBJ2-7; 7 bases map to TRBD2. The origin of this receptor is a man between 18 and 35 years old in good health and CMV-seronegative. Here the CDR3 reads CASSRGAYEQYF. CDR3 DNA: TGTGCCAGTAGTCGGGGGGCCTACGAGCAGTACTTC. Variable domain in full (rest from reference TRBV19 and TRBJ2-7): DGGITQSPKYLFRKEGQNVTLSCEQNLNHDAMYWYRQDPGQGLRLIYYSQIVNDFQKGDIAEGYSVSREKKESFPLTVTSAQKNPTAFYLCASSRGAYEQYFGPGTRLTVT.